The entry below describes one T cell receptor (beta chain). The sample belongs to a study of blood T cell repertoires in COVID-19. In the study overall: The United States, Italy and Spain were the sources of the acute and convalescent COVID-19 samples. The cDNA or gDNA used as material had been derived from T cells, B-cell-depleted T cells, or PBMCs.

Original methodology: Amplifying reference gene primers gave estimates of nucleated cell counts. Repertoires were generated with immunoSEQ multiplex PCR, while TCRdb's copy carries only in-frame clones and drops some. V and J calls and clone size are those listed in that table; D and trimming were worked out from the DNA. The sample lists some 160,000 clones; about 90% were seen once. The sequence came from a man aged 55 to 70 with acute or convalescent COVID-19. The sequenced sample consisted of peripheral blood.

The CDR3 sequence: CASTNPVTDENIQYF. The CDR3 bases are TGTGCCAGCACTAACCCGGTGACAGATGAAAACATTCAGTACTTC. The chain links TRBV2 to TRBJ2-4, with D tentatively TRBD1 (5 bases). Per germline, CDR1 SNHLY and CDR2 FYNNEI. V was cut by 7 bases and J by 5 bases, with 18 bases left in between. The CDR3 contains 15 residues.